The 25 T cell receptor beta chains listed next were all sequenced from one sample in a study of T-cell reconstitution after alpha-beta-depleted transplantation in children (dated by TCRdb to 2016 to 2018). In light of the paper, this sample's treatment or condition label describes: allogeneic hematopoietic cell transplantation with graft depleted of TCRalphabeta T cells and CD19 B cells. The library was made by PCR. The sequencer was an Illumina HiSeq 2500. To normalize quantification of the TCRbeta repertoire, the TCR libraries were built with molecular barcoding that relied on unique molecular identifiers. TCRdb passed the public sequencing reads through fastp at Q25 and MiXCR, retaining productive beta sequences. Rows with a matching CDR3 protein are joined into one entry that keeps the most common DNA and genes. This sample is represented by more than 500,000 distinct CDR3 sequences; over 10% of them were singletons. The ten largest make up 14% of the sample.

The sequencing here drew on PBMCs, mostly from graft donor cells, taken 180 days after TCRalphabeta/CD19-depleted stem cell transplant. The origin of the receptors is a female patient between 2 and 15 years old who had a stem cell transplant for aplastic anemia, so the T cells may come from the graft donor.

This chain uses TRBV18 with TRBJ2-1; D is ambiguous. Germline loops: CDR1 KGHSH, CDR2 LQKENI. Trimming left V 5 bases short and J 15 bases short, with 17 bases between. The CDR3 is 12 residues long. The CDR3 sequence is CASSNPSDTLFF. In nucleotides, the CDR3 is TGTGCCAGCTCAAATCCATCAGACACTCTGTTCTTC.

This clonotype was seen only a few times. The gene calls are TRBV20-1 and TRBJ2-7, with D hard to call. Trimming took off 0 bases at V and 0 bases at J, with 9 bases between the two ends. This CDR3 contains 14 residues. The germline CDR1 and CDR2 sequences are DFQATT and SNEGSKA (reference sequence). CDR3 residues: CSAREVRPSYEQYV. CDR3 DNA: TGCAGTGCTAGAGAGGTTAGGCCCTCCTACGAGCAGTACGTC.

This clonotype was detected only a few times. The chain uses TRBV6-1 and TRBJ1-2; 8 bases align to TRBD1. CDR3 size: 14 residues. Germline lookup yields CDR1 MNHNS and CDR2 SASEGT. Trimming took 7 bases from V and 8 from J; bases not matched to a gene: 12. The DNA of the CDR3 is TGTGCCAGCACCCGGAGGGGACAGGCCAACGGCTACACCTTC. It encodes CASTRRGQANGYTF.

There are a few counts of this clonotype. This chain uses TRBV6-2 or TRBV6-3 with TRBJ1-1; D is undetermined. The CDR3 totals 12 residues. With 7 bases removed from V and 4 bases from J, the gap between germline ends came to 10 bases. The germline V gene encodes CDR1 MNHEY and CDR2 SVGEGT. The CDR3 loop is CASTARTTEAFF. The CDR3 nucleotides are TGTGCCAGCACTGCCCGGACCACTGAAGCTTTCTTT.

This rearrangement joins TRBV7-9 to TRBJ2-7; D not certain. Germline CDR1 reads SEHNR; CDR2 reads FQNEAQ (reference sequence). Deletions cut 4 bases from V and 1 base from J, with 11 bases between. This CDR3 has 14 residues. Here the CDR3 reads CASSSEPASYEQYF. Here the CDR3 DNA reads TGTGCCAGCAGCTCGGAGCCTGCTTCCTACGAGCAGTACTTC.

This clonotype appeared many times. The V gene is TRBV28, the J gene TRBJ2-7; TRBD1 is a possible D gene (6 bases). The CDR3 runs 14 residues. Germline V gene lookup returns CDR1 MDHEN and CDR2 SYDVKM. Trimming took off 5 bases at V and 5 bases at J, with 16 bases between the two ends. CDR3 DNA sequence: TGTGCCAGCAGTCCTGGGGGCAGGGTTCACGAGCAGTACTTC. Protein product: CASSPGGRVHEQYF.

There are many counts of this clonotype. The CDR3 here is CASSLGWQGRGEQYF. CDR3 sequence (DNA): TGTGCCAGCAGTTTAGGGTGGCAGGGTAGGGGCGAGCAGTACTTC. This rearrangement joins TRBV28 to TRBJ2-7, with D perhaps matching TRBD1 (5 bases). Germline CDR1 reads MDHEN; CDR2 reads SYDVKM. The CDR3 consists of 15 residues. The V and J ends lost 2 bases and 6 bases respectively, with 17 bases between them. Full variable domain (rest looked up from reference TRBV28 and TRBJ2-7): DVKVTQSSRYLVKRTGEKVFLECVQDMDHENMFWYRQDPGLGLRLIYFSYDVKMKEKGDIPEGYSVSREKKERFSLILESASTNQTSMYLCASSLGWQGRGEQYFGPGTRLTVT.

This chain links TRBV12-3 or TRBV12-4 with TRBJ2-3; TRBD2 matches 9 bases. V shed 3 bases and J 4 bases; nucleotides not matched to a gene: 5. This CDR3 is built from 15 residues. The CDR3 DNA is TGTGCCAGCAGTTTTGGGACTAGCACCTCAGATACGCAGTATTTT. This gives the protein CASSFGTSTSDTQYF.

The chain carries TRBV5-1 and TRBJ1-2; 11 bases map to TRBD1. Germline V gene lookup returns CDR1 SGHRS and CDR2 YFSETQ. The length of the CDR3 is 15 residues. V lost 4 bases to trimming and J lost 4 bases; unmatched junction nucleotides: 6. Here the CDR3 DNA reads TGCGCCAGCAGCGGGACCGGGACAGGGGGCTATGGCTACACCTTC. Translated, it gives CASSGTGTGGYGYTF.

This chain connects TRBV6-5 to TRBJ2-3, with TRBD2 identical over 9 bases. Losses at the gene ends were 2 bases for V and 5 bases for J; bases not matched to a gene: 17. Germline V gene sequence: CDR1 MNHEY, CDR2 SVGAGI. The CDR3 spans 19 residues. As DNA, the CDR3 is TGTGCCAGCAGTTACCGACCTCCGTCGGCGGGAGGGCCGATAGATACGCAGTATTTT. It translates to CASSYRPPSAGGPIDTQYF.

This clonotype came up a few times. This CDR3 reads CASSQEDRGTEAFF. Here the CDR3 DNA reads TGCGCCAGCAGCCAAGAAGACAGGGGCACTGAAGCTTTCTTT. The genes are TRBV4-1 and TRBJ1-1, with 8 bases aligning to TRBD1. V lost 0 bases to trimming and J lost 4 bases; unmatched junction nucleotides: 1. The CDR3 contains 14 residues. In germline, CDR1 is MGHRA, CDR2 YSYEKL.

The V and J genes are TRBV20-1 and TRBJ2-3; D gene unclear. From germline, CDR1 is DFQATT and CDR2 SNEGSKA (reference sequence). V was trimmed by 3 bases and J by 4 bases, leaving 5 bases between them. The CDR3 consists of 11 residues. As DNA, the CDR3 is TGCAGTGCTAGTCGGCCAGATACGCAGTATTTT. Amino acids: CSASRPDTQYF.

The rearrangement joins TRBV20-1 to TRBJ1-1; tentative D call: TRBD1 (5 bases). V dropped 2 bases and J dropped 6 bases, with 10 bases sitting between them. The CDR3 length is 12 residues. CDR1 DFQATT and CDR2 SNEGSKA come from the germline V gene (reference sequence). CDR3 in amino acids: CSARQQVPEAFF. The CDR3 coding sequence is TGCAGTGCTAGACAACAGGTCCCTGAAGCTTTCTTT.

Here the CDR3 reads CASSEGRANEQFF. DNA of the CDR3: TGTGCCAGCAGCGAAGGGAGGGCAAATGAGCAGTTCTTC. J is TRBJ2-1 and V is TRBV14, with 7 nucleotides matching TRBD2. Losses at the gene ends were 5 bases for V and 7 bases for J; bases not matched to a gene: 5. The CDR3 contains 13 residues. The germline CDR1 and CDR2 sequences are SGHDN and FVKESK. Based on the CDR3 plus reference TRBV14 and TRBJ2-1, the full variable domain is EAGVTQFPSHSVIEKGQTVTLRCDPISGHDNLYWYRRVMGKEIKFLLHFVKESKQDESGMPNNRFLAERTGGTYSTLKVQPAELEDSGVYFCASSEGRANEQFFGPGTRLTVL.

A few counts support this clonotype. The gene calls are TRBV15 and TRBJ2-5, with TRBD1 identical over 12 bases. The CDR3 is 18 amino acids. CDR1 LNHNV and CDR2 YYDKDF come from the germline V gene (reference sequence). V was clipped by 4 bases and J by 6 bases; unmatched bases: 15. The chain's CDR3 is CATSTRSRGTGGAKTQYF. The CDR3, as DNA: TGTGCCACCAGCACCCGTTCTCGAGGGACAGGGGGCGCGAAGACCCAGTACTTC.

This clonotype was observed a few times. The chain carries TRBV6-5 and TRBJ2-1; D possibly uses TRBD1 or TRBD2 (5 bases each). Per germline, CDR1 MNHEY and CDR2 SVGAGI. The CDR3 consists of 15 residues. V dropped 2 bases and J dropped 8 bases, with 16 bases sitting between them. CDR3 sequence (DNA): TGTGCCAGCAGTTACGAGGGACGCATACTTTATGAGCAGTTCTTC. It specifies CASSYEGRILYEQFF.

The V gene is TRBV20-1, the J gene TRBJ2-4, with 7 bases identical to TRBD2. J gave up 1 base and V 3 bases, and 9 bases lay outside the gene matches. CDR1 DFQATT and CDR2 SNEGSKA come from the germline V gene (reference sequence). CDR3 length: 16 amino acids. As DNA, the CDR3 is TGCAGTGCTAGTTGGGGGGGGAGAGGGGCCAAAAACATTCAGTACTTC. Its translation is CSASWGGRGAKNIQYF.

This clonotype has more than one count but fewer than ten. V usage is TRBV7-2 and J usage is TRBJ1-5, with D unresolved. Germline values: CDR1 SGHTA, CDR2 FQGNSA. This CDR3 comprises 13 residues. V was trimmed by 7 bases and J by 2 bases, leaving 9 bases between them. CDR3 sequence (DNA): TGTGCCAGCAAGGGAAGGGGCAATCAGCCCCAGCATTTT. Encoded protein: CASKGRGNQPQHF.

This clonotype was counted many times. The rearrangement links TRBV7-2 to TRBJ2-4; perhaps TRBD1 as D (7 bases). The CDR3 has 16 amino acids. V was pared by 3 bases and J by 1 base, with 13 bases between. Per the germline V gene, CDR1 is SGHTA and CDR2 is FQGNSA. CDR3 DNA: TGTGCCAGCAGCTTCCCCAGGGGGGCCGCCAAAAACATTCAGTACTTC. Its protein product is CASSFPRGAAKNIQYF.

This rearrangement joins TRBV28 to TRBJ1-4; a weak D match, TRBD1 (5 bases). The CDR3 is made up of 16 amino acids. From germline, CDR1 is MDHEN and CDR2 SYDVKM. V shed 0 bases and J shed 6 bases, with 14 bases lying between them. The chain's CDR3 is CASSLWGLGDHEKLFF. DNA of the CDR3: TGTGCCAGCAGTTTATGGGGTTTGGGGGATCATGAAAAACTGTTTTTT.

This clonotype was recorded a few times. The chain links TRBV15 to TRBJ2-2; possibly TRBD2 for D (6 bases). V lost 1 base and J lost 2, with 8 bases in between. This CDR3 has 15 amino acids. From germline, CDR1 is LNHNV and CDR2 YYDKDF (reference sequence). CDR3 coding DNA: TGTGCCACCAGCAGAGGGGGGGTAAACACCGGGGAGCTGTTTTTT. Its protein product is CATSRGGVNTGELFF.

This chain joins TRBV20-1 and TRBJ2-4, with D perhaps matching TRBD2 (6 bases). The CDR3 covers 13 residues. Germline V gene data show CDR1 as DFQATT and CDR2 as SNEGSKA (reference sequence). Trimming left V 3 bases short and J 8 bases short, with 14 bases between. CDR3 nucleotide sequence: TGCAGTGCTAGGGGGGGAAGTATCCACATTCAGTACTTC. Protein product: CSARGGSIHIQYF.

As DNA, the CDR3 is TGCGCCAGCAGCACACAGGGAACGTACACTGAAGCTTTCTTT. Translated: CASSTQGTYTEAFF. The gene calls are TRBV4-3 and TRBJ1-1, with D maybe TRBD1 (6 bases). With 5 bases removed from V and 3 bases from J, the gap between germline ends came to 13 bases. Germline-derived CDR1 and CDR2 are LGHNA and YSLEER. CDR3 length: 14 amino acids.

This clonotype was found a few times. This chain links TRBV7-2 with TRBJ1-5, with D unclear. Deletions cut 1 base from V and 4 bases from J, with 8 bases between. This CDR3 is 14 amino acids long. Germline-derived CDR1 and CDR2 are SGHTA and FQGNSA. CDR3 in DNA: TGTGCCAGCAGCTTAGAATTTAATAATCAGCCCCAGCATTTT. It encodes CASSLEFNNQPQHF.

The J gene is TRBJ1-1, the V gene TRBV20-1; D is ambiguous. This CDR3 contains 13 residues. Germline V gene data show CDR1 as DFQATT and CDR2 as SNEGSKA (reference sequence). V dropped 3 bases and J dropped 1 base, with 9 bases sitting between them. Here the CDR3 reads CSARVGRNTEAFF. The CDR3 region has the DNA TGCAGTGCTAGGGTGGGTAGGAACACTGAAGCTTTCTTT.